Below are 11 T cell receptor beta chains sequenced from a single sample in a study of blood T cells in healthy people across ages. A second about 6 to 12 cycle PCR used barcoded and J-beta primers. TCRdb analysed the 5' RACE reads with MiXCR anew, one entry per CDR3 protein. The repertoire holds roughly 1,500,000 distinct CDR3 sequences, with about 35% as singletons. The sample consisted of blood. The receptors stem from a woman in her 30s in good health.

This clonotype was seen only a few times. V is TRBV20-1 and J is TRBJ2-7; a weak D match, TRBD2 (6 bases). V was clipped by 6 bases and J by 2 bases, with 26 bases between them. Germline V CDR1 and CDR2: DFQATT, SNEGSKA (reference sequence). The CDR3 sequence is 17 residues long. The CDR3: CSAPPGFTSHSTYEQYF. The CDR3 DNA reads TGCAGTGCCCCTCCCGGGTTTACTAGCCATAGTACCTACGAGCAGTACTTC.

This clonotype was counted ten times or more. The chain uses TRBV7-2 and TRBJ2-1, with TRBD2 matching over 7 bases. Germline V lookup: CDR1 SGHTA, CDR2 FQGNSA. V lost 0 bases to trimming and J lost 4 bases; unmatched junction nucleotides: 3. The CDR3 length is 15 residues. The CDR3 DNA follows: TGTGCCAGCAGCTTAGCTGCTAGCGGATACAATGAGCAGTTCTTC. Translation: CASSLAASGYNEQFF. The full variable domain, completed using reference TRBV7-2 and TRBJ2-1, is GAGVSQSPSNKVTEKGKDVELRCDPISGHTALYWYRQSLGQGLEFLIYFQGNSAPDKSGLPSDRFSAERTGGSVSTLTIQRTQQEDSAVYLCASSLAASGYNEQFFGPGTRLTVL.

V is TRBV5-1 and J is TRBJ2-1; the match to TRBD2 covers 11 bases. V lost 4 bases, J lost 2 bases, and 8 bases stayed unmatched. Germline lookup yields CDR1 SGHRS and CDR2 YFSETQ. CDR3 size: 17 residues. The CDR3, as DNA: TGCGCCAGCAGCCCAAACCCGGGACTAGCGGCCTACAATGAGCAGTTCTTC. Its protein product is CASSPNPGLAAYNEQFF.

The CDR3 coding sequence is TGTGCCAGCAGCAGATTCGGACAGGGGGCGAGAGGGGCCAACGTCCTGACTTTC. Protein product: CASSRFGQGARGANVLTF. The chain carries TRBV27 and TRBJ2-6; TRBD1 agrees at 11 bases. CDR3 size: 18 residues. V lost 6 bases to trimming and J lost 4 bases; unmatched junction nucleotides: 11. Germline V CDR1 and CDR2: MNHEY, SMNVEV (reference sequence).

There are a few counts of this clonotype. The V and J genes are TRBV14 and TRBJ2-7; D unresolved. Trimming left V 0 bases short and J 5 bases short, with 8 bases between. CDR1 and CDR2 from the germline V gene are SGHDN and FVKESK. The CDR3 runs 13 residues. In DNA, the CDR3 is TGTGCCAGCAGCCAAGATGATTTCGACGAGCAGTACTTC. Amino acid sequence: CASSQDDFDEQYF.

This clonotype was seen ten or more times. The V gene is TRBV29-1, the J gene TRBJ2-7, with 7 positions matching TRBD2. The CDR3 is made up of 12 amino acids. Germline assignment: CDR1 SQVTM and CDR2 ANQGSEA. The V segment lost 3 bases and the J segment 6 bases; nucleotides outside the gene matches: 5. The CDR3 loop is CSVEELASEQYF. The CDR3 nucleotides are TGCAGCGTTGAGGAACTAGCGAGCGAGCAGTACTTC.

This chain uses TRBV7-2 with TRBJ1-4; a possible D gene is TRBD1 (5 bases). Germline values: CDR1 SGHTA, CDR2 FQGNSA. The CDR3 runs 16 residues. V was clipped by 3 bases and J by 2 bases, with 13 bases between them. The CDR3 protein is CASSFPGRDTNEKLFF. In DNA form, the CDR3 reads TGTGCCAGCAGCTTTCCGGGACGAGATACTAATGAAAAACTGTTTTTT.

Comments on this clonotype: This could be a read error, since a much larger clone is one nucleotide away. CDR3 bases: TGTGCCAGCAGGGAACAGGGGGCTCCTTCTGGGGCCAACGTCCTGACTTTC. It yields the protein CASREQGAPSGANVLTF. The V gene is TRBV12-3 or TRBV12-4, the J gene TRBJ2-6; 9 nucleotides agree with TRBD1. The CDR3 length is 17 residues. V was clipped by 6 bases and J by 1 base; unmatched bases: 7.

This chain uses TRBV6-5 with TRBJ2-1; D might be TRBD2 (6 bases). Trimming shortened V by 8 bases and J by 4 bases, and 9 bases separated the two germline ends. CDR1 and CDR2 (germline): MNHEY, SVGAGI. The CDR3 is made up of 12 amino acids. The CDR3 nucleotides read TGTGCCAGCGGGGGGAGATACAATGAGCAGTTCTTC. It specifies CASGGRYNEQFF.

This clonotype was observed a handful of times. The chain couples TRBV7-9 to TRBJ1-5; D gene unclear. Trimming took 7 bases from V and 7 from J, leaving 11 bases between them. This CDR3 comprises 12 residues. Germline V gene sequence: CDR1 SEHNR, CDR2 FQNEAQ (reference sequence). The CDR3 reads CASTALGQPQHF. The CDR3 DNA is TGTGCCAGCACCGCCTTAGGGCAGCCCCAGCATTTT.

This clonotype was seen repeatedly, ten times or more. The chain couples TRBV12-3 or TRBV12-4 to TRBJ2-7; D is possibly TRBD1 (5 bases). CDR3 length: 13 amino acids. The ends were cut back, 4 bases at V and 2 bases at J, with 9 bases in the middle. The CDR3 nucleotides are TGTGCCAGCAGTTCCCCCAGGGCCTACGAGCAGTACTTC. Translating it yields CASSSPRAYEQYF.